The 10 T cell receptor beta chains below were found in one sample sequenced in a study of metastatic and nonmetastatic thyroid tumors. With MiXCR, TCRdb reprocessed the PCR reads. The sample yields over 25,000 clones, about 4% seen once. All patients reached thyroid surgery having received no treatment beforehand. The sequenced sample was blood. These receptors were taken from a female donor with papillary thyroid cancer or a benign thyroid nodule (not recorded which). Some clones in this sample may be carry-over from other donors' samples.

This clone has more than one count but fewer than ten. The rearrangement uses TRBV19 and TRBJ2-2; no reliable D call. Trimming shortened V by 4 bases and J by 10 bases, and 25 bases separated the two germline ends. The germline V gene encodes CDR1 LNHDA and CDR2 SQIVND (reference sequence). This CDR3 comprises 17 residues. The CDR3 spells CASSTLSRTANIVELFF. CDR3 DNA sequence: TGTGCCAGTAGTACTCTATCGAGGACGGCGAACATCGTGGAGCTGTTTTTT.

In this sample, this clone turned up a few times. This rearrangement joins TRBV3-1 to TRBJ1-2; maybe TRBD1 (5 bases). CDR3 length: 13 amino acids. Germline V gene sequence: CDR1 LGHDT, CDR2 YNNKEL (reference sequence). Trimming removed 4 bases from V and 4 bases from J, with 10 bases in between. The CDR3 here is CASSPGTSYGYTF. The CDR3 DNA reads as TGTGCCAGCAGCCCTGGGACGAGCTATGGCTACACCTTC.

The V and J genes are TRBV7-8 and TRBJ1-5, with a weak D call TRBD1 (6 bases). Germline V gene data show CDR1 as SGHVS and CDR2 as FQNEAQ. With 2 bases removed from V and 2 bases from J, the gap between germline ends came to 19 bases. The CDR3 has 18 residues. CDR3 sequence: CASSLFGGAGVGNQPQHF. Written as DNA, the CDR3 is TGTGCCAGCAGCTTATTCGGTGGGGCAGGGGTGGGCAATCAGCCCCAGCATTTT.

The sample holds many counts of this clone. V usage is TRBV28 and J usage is TRBJ1-1, with 8 bases fitting TRBD1. Per the germline V gene, CDR1 is MDHEN and CDR2 is SYDVKM. The CDR3 contains 14 residues. Trimming cost V 5 bases and J 1 base; bases outside gene matches: 3. CDR3 region: CASSQGTGNTEAFF. In DNA form, the CDR3 reads TGTGCCAGCAGTCAAGGGACAGGGAACACTGAAGCTTTCTTT.

This clone was observed at least ten times. The gene calls are TRBV19 and TRBJ2-5; D possibly matches TRBD1 or TRBD2 (6 bases each). This CDR3 has 11 amino acids. The V end lost 6 bases, the J end lost 5 bases, and 7 bases lay between the germline ends. CDR1 is LNHDA, CDR2 SQIVND, per germline (reference sequence). As DNA, the CDR3 is TGTGCCAGTAGAGGGGGGGAGACCCAGTACTTC. Translating gives CASRGGETQYF.

About this clone itself: At one end, the junction sequence differs from germline, possibly due to a read error. The CDR3 nucleotides read TGTACCAGCAGTGAAGGGAGTGTAGCGCCCGGGGGGCTGTTTTTT. This encodes CTSSEGSVAPGGLFF. The rearrangement joins TRBV2 to TRBJ2-2; possible D gene TRBD2, 6 bases. The V gene's germline CDR1 is SNHLY and CDR2 FYNNEI. The length of the CDR3 is 15 residues.

This chain links TRBV6-2 or TRBV6-3 with TRBJ2-7; weak D call: TRBD2 (5 bases). This CDR3 has 14 amino acids. Trimming took 3 bases from V and 6 from J, leaving 15 bases between them. The germline gives CDR1 MNHEY, CDR2 SVGEGT. The CDR3 DNA sequence: TGTGCCAGCAGTTATTCCAACCGGGGTCTCGAGCAGTACTTC. As protein: CASSYSNRGLEQYF.

This clone was recorded at least ten times. The DNA for the CDR3 is TGCGCCAGCAGCCTCGGACAGCGGTCGAATGAGCAGTTCTTC. Protein sequence: CASSLGQRSNEQFF. The rearrangement links TRBV5-1 to TRBJ2-1; tentatively, D is TRBD1 (6 bases). Germline CDR1 and CDR2: SGHRS and YFSETQ. Trimming shortened V by 4 bases and J by 7 bases, and 15 bases separated the two germline ends. This CDR3 contains 14 residues.

This clone was recorded at least ten times. The gene calls are TRBV6-4 and TRBJ1-2; D call uncertain. Trimming cost V 10 bases and J 1 base, with 16 bases left between them. Per germline, CDR1 MRHNA and CDR2 SNTAGT. The CDR3 spans 14 residues. The CDR3 DNA sequence: TGTGCCAAAACCGGGAGTGAAGGTAACTATGGCTACACCTTC. This codes for CAKTGSEGNYGYTF.

The genes are TRBV6-2 or TRBV6-3 and TRBJ2-2; TRBD1 matches at 10 bases. Germline CDR1 reads MNHEY; CDR2 reads SVGEGT. The CDR3 loop spans 16 amino acids. After removal of 0 bases from V and 4 bases from J, the junction contained 2 bases not matched to a gene. The CDR3 bases are TGTGCCAGCAGTTACTCGGGACAGGGGTCCACCGGGGAGCTGTTTTTT. This gives the protein CASSYSGQGSTGELFF.